Following are 7 T cell receptor beta chains from one sample sequenced in a study of identical twins. TCRdb processed the 5' RACE reads anew with MiXCR; each CDR3 protein has one entry. The data contain more than 200,000 distinct CDR3 sequences, roughly a tenth of them singletons. Sequenced: memory (CD45RO+) T cells sorted from blood. The receptors come from a woman younger than 35 in good health.

This rearrangement joins TRBV12-3 or TRBV12-4 to TRBJ2-7, with D unclear. Trimming removed 5 bases at V and 2 bases at J, with 10 bases between. The CDR3 spans 13 residues. CDR3 sequence reads: CASSPQVTYEQYF. The CDR3 coding sequence is TGTGCCAGCAGTCCCCAGGTAACCTACGAGCAGTACTTC.

The chain carries TRBV27 and TRBJ2-6, with 8 bases that match TRBD1. This CDR3 is 16 amino acids long. Germline assignment: CDR1 MNHEY and CDR2 SMNVEV (reference sequence). V was pared by 5 bases and J by 0 bases, with 3 bases of the junction left unmatched. CDR3 nucleotides: TGTGCCAGCAGTCAGGGGACAGGCTCTGGGGCCAACGTCCTGACTTTC. The encoded protein is CASSQGTGSGANVLTF.

The gene calls are TRBV5-8 and TRBJ2-5; D possibly corresponds to TRBD2 (6 bases). The V gene's germline CDR1 is SGHTS and CDR2 YDEGEE. The CDR3 runs to 13 residues. The ends were cut back, 5 bases at V and 6 bases at J, with 14 bases in the middle. CDR3 DNA: TGTGCCAGCAGTCGGGACTCGGACCAGACCCAGTACTTC. This sequence encodes CASSRDSDQTQYF.

This clonotype was picked up a small number of times. The chain couples TRBV9 to TRBJ2-7; TRBD2 matches 11 bases. From germline, CDR1 is SGDLS and CDR2 YYNGEE. This CDR3 is 18 amino acids long. V lost 0 bases and J lost 5; bases outside the gene matches: 13. This CDR3 is CASSVGGTSGVPPHEQYF. CDR3 in DNA: TGTGCCAGCAGCGTAGGAGGGACTAGCGGTGTCCCTCCCCACGAGCAGTACTTC.

The sample holds many counts of this clonotype. The chain carries TRBV10-3 and TRBJ1-5, with 8 bases identical to TRBD1. Germline V CDR1 and CDR2: ENHRY, SYGVKD. The CDR3 length is 14 residues. V gave up 2 bases and J gave up 8 bases; unmatched junction bases: 5. The CDR3 loop is CAISEGTGAEPQHF. The CDR3, as DNA: TGTGCCATCAGTGAGGGGACAGGAGCGGAGCCCCAGCATTTT.

This clonotype was seen many times. The genes are TRBV7-2 and TRBJ2-7; a possible D gene is TRBD2 (6 bases). The CDR3 sequence is 15 residues long. From germline, CDR1 is SGHTA and CDR2 FQGNSA. V shed 5 bases and J shed 3 bases, with 17 bases lying between them. CDR3 sequence: CASSLGSGKLYEQYF. The CDR3 DNA reads TGTGCCAGCAGCCTCGGTAGCGGAAAGCTCTACGAGCAGTACTTC.

This clonotype was recorded a few times. This rearrangement joins TRBV15 to TRBJ2-1; TRBD2 matches at 8 bases. V shed 5 bases and J 8 bases; nucleotides not matched to a gene: 14. Germline CDR1 and CDR2: LNHNV and YYDKDF (reference sequence). This CDR3 has 16 amino acids. The DNA of the CDR3 is TGTGCCACCAGCGAGGGGGGCAGCGGGGGAGGTTATGAGCAGTTCTTC. This sequence encodes CATSEGGSGGGYEQFF.